These T cell receptor beta chains were read from a single sample in a study of blood T cell repertoires in COVID-19. TCRdb keeps only in-frame clones here, not all; method: immunoSEQ multiplex PCR. Of approximately 270,000 clones in the sample, 84% were seen once. Sequencing input: peripheral blood. All receptors come from a person between 65 and 79 years old with COVID-19, enrolled during active disease. Both conserved end residues are part of each CDR3. A D gene is named only where the DNA matches it firmly. The listing skips clone size in some rows; elsewhere it reads once, few, many or a size class.

V gene	D gene	clone size	J gene	CDR3 protein	CDR3 DNA
TRBV5-6	TRBD1	.	TRBJ1-2	CASSLGPGQKNYGYTF	TGTGCCAGCAGCTTGGGCCCGGGACAGAAAAACTATGGCTACACCTTC
TRBV6-2/TRBV6-3	TRBD1	.	TRBJ2-5	CASSTGTGGAETQYF	TGTGCCAGCAGTACCGGGACAGGGGGCGCGGAGACCCAGTACTTC
TRBV6-1	.	.	TRBJ2-2	CASSDVGLGELFF	TGTGCCAGCAGTGATGTGGGCCTTGGGGAGCTGTTTTTT
TRBV12-3/TRBV12-4	.	.	TRBJ2-1	CASSYETREQFF	TGTGCCAGCAGTTACGAGACTAGGGAGCAGTTCTTC
TRBV7-2	TRBD1	.	TRBJ1-2	CASSLRTGTGGYGYTF	TGTGCCAGCAGCTTAAGGACCGGGACAGGGGGCTATGGCTACACCTTC
TRBV7-9	.	many	TRBJ2-7	CASSSPGAVLYEQYF	TGTGCCAGCAGCTCGCCTGGGGCAGTGCTCTACGAGCAGTACTTC
TRBV7-2	.	.	TRBJ2-3	CASSLALAGGTDTQYF	TGTGCCAGCAGCTTAGCGCTGGCCGGGGGTACAGATACGCAGTATTTT
TRBV7-9	TRBD2	.	TRBJ2-3	CASSFWSGGFTDTQYF	TGTGCCAGCAGCTTCTGGAGCGGGGGGTTTACAGATACGCAGTATTTT
TRBV6-5	.	.	TRBJ2-6	CASSSTGRSGANVLTF	TGTGCCAGCAGTTCGACAGGGAGGTCTGGGGCCAACGTCCTGACTTTC
TRBV27	.	once	TRBJ2-7	CASSPNRQYEQYF	TGTGCCAGCAGTCCAAACCGACAGTACGAGCAGTACTTC
TRBV2	.	.	TRBJ2-1	CASSQTSLGGNEQFF	TGTGCCAGCAGTCAGACTAGTCTCGGAGGCAATGAGCAGTTCTTC
TRBV18	.	.	TRBJ2-7	CASSPAGGYEQYF	TGTGCCAGCTCACCAGCCGGGGGCTACGAGCAGTACTTC
TRBV5-4	.	.	TRBJ1-1	CASSTPPPGKAFF	TGTGCCAGCAGCACACCCCCCCCAGGGAAAGCTTTCTTT
TRBV28	.	few	TRBJ1-2	CASSPPGEGYGYTF	TGTGCCAGCAGCCCCCCAGGGGAGGGCTATGGCTACACCTTC
TRBV7-2	.	.	TRBJ1-6	CASSLYQGSSPLHF	TGTGCCAGCAGCTTATATCAGGGGAGCTCACCCCTCCACTTT
TRBV24-1	.	.	TRBJ2-3	CATSDESGDSTDTQYF	TGTGCCACCAGTGATGAGTCAGGGGATAGCACAGATACGCAGTATTTT